The present T cell receptor (beta chain) was sequenced within a study of cytomegalovirus exposure and HLA in healthy donors. At the level of the study: The same platform as the 650 to 700 first-cohort repertoires was used for the 95 to 150 validation repertoires, a later analysis reported.

V shed 7 bases, J shed 4 bases, and the junction held 13 bases outside the gene matches. Germline CDR1 reads LNHDA; CDR2 reads SQIVND (reference sequence). CDR3 length: 15 amino acids. TCRdb keeps only in-frame clones here, not all; method: immunoSEQ multiplex PCR. The table includes about 200,000 clones, around 90% detected once. This TCR was recovered from a woman under 30 in good health and CMV-seropositive. Sequencing was done on a sample of PBMCs. The chain carries TRBV19 and TRBJ2-7; 7 bases map to TRBD2. In DNA form, the CDR3 reads TGTGCCAGTAACCCTTCTTCTAGCGGAGTATACGAGCAGTACTTC. Amino acids: CASNPSSSGVYEQYF.